These 21 T cell receptor beta chains share one sample of origin, sequenced in a study of blood T cell repertoires in COVID-19. Some clones are missing from TCRdb's copy, which holds only in-frame ones; the method was immunoSEQ multiplex PCR. The table lists 200,000 or so clones, roughly 81% of them singletons. What was sequenced was peripheral blood. The receptor source for this set is a woman older than 75 with COVID-19, enrolled during active disease.

The chain uses TRBV7-8 and TRBJ1-2; 11 bases are shared with TRBD1. V trimming: 5 bases; J trimming: 8 bases; junction bases outside the gene matches: 13. The CDR3 loop spans 16 amino acids. Germline V gives CDR1 SGHVS, CDR2 FQNEAQ. DNA for the CDR3: TGTGCCAGCAGCCGCTATTCCGGACAGGGGGCGAGCGGCTACACCTTC. This codes for CASSRYSGQGASGYTF.

The chain uses TRBV24-1 and TRBJ1-1; 9 nucleotides align to TRBD1. V was clipped by 4 bases and J by 3 bases; unmatched bases: 5. The CDR3 is made up of 15 amino acids. CDR1 and CDR2 from the germline V gene are KGHDR and SFDVKD. The CDR3 here is CATSDPGTGYTEAFF. Written as DNA, the CDR3 is TGTGCCACCAGTGACCCCGGGACAGGGTACACTGAAGCTTTCTTT.

The rearrangement links TRBV29-1 to TRBJ2-1; 7 bases agree with TRBD2. Germline CDR1 SQVTM, CDR2 ANQGSEA. After removal of 8 bases from V and 2 bases from J, the junction contained 3 bases not matched to a gene. The CDR3 length is 12 residues. CDR3 in DNA: TGCAGCTGCGGGGGTCCCTACAATGAGCAGTTCTTC. Amino acids: CSCGGPYNEQFF.

The J gene is TRBJ1-1, the V gene TRBV23-1, with unresolved D. TRBV23-1 is designated an ORF whose function remains uncertain. V was shortened by 7 bases and J by 1 base, with 7 bases between the two germline ends. The CDR3 contains 12 residues. The CDR3 DNA reads TGCGCCAGCAATGAGAAGAACACTGAAGCTTTCTTT. Translation gives CASNEKNTEAFF.

The chain uses TRBV9 and TRBJ2-7, with D tentatively TRBD2 (7 bases). Germline V gene lookup returns CDR1 SGDLS and CDR2 YYNGEE. CDR3 size: 15 residues. Trimming stripped 0 bases from V and 5 bases from J, with 15 bases between. CDR3 loop: CASSVAGGAGDEQYF. The CDR3 region has the DNA TGTGCCAGCAGCGTAGCTGGGGGCGCGGGGGACGAGCAGTACTTC.

With respect to this clone: Within the sample, other DNA sequences also encode this same CDR3. The CDR3 spells CSVERAYEQYF. DNA of the CDR3: TGCAGCGTTGAGCGCGCCTACGAGCAGTACTTC. The chain combines TRBV29-1 with TRBJ2-7; D is ambiguous. Germline CDR1 is SQVTM and CDR2 is ANQGSEA. Trimming cost V 3 bases and J 2 bases, with 5 bases left between them. The CDR3 runs 11 residues.

This chain uses TRBV6-5 with TRBJ2-1, with a tentative D call TRBD1 (6 bases). CDR1 and CDR2 from the germline V gene are MNHEY and SVGAGI. V was pared by 2 bases and J by 3 bases, with 11 bases between. The CDR3 spans 15 residues. This CDR3 is CASSYETGDYNEQFF. In DNA form, the CDR3 reads TGTGCCAGCAGTTACGAGACAGGCGACTACAATGAGCAGTTCTTC.

This sequence joins TRBV7-9 and TRBJ2-5, with 7 bases fitting TRBD2. Losses at the gene ends were 5 bases for V and 1 base for J; bases not matched to a gene: 10. The CDR3 has 16 amino acids. Germline V gene data show CDR1 as SEHNR and CDR2 as FQNEAQ (reference sequence). The CDR3 sequence: CASSAGVASSQETQYF. In DNA, the CDR3 is TGTGCCAGCAGCGCGGGAGTAGCGAGCTCCCAAGAGACCCAGTACTTC. Supplemented by reference TRBV7-9 and TRBJ2-5, the full variable domain reads DTGVSQNPRHKITKRGQNVTFRCDPISEHNRLYWYRQTLGQGPEFLTYFQNEAQLEKSRLLSDRFSAERPKGSFSTLEIQRTEQGDSAMYLCASSAGVASSQETQYFGPGTRLLVL.

The J gene is TRBJ1-4, the V gene TRBV6-5; D possibly corresponds to TRBD1 (5 bases). Trimming took 7 bases from V and 5 from J, leaving 17 bases between them. The CDR3 covers 15 residues. CDR1 is MNHEY and CDR2 is SVGAGI in the germline V gene. The CDR3, as DNA: TGTGCCAGCACCACAGCTAGGGGTCCAAATGAAAAACTGTTTTTT. This gives the protein CASTTARGPNEKLFF.

This rearrangement joins TRBV5-1 to TRBJ1-1; 7 nucleotides agree with TRBD1. CDR1 is SGHRS and CDR2 is YFSETQ in the germline V gene. The CDR3 runs 16 residues. Trimming removed 4 bases from V and 0 bases from J; junction bases left unmatched: 9. CDR3 protein: CASSPRRGGLNTEAFF. CDR3 in DNA: TGCGCCAGCAGCCCCCGTAGAGGGGGCTTGAACACTGAAGCTTTCTTT.

V gene TRBV9 combines with J gene TRBJ1-5; D is ambiguous. The germline V and J ends were trimmed by 4 bases and 0 bases, with 11 bases remaining between them. The CDR3 sequence is 15 residues long. Germline CDR1 and CDR2: SGDLS and YYNGEE. CDR3 residues: CASSPSGYSNQPQHF. The CDR3 bases are TGTGCCAGCAGCCCATCGGGATATAGCAATCAGCCCCAGCATTTT.

The genes are TRBV5-1 and TRBJ2-1; TRBD2 matches 9 bases. The germline CDR1 and CDR2 sequences are SGHRS and YFSETQ. The J segment lost 5 bases and the V segment lost 2 bases, leaving 8 bases of the junction unmatched. The length of the CDR3 is 16 residues. The CDR3 here is CASSLLGGGDNNEQFF. As DNA, the CDR3 is TGCGCCAGCAGCTTACTGGGCGGGGGGGACAACAATGAGCAGTTCTTC.

The chain uses TRBV5-1 and TRBJ1-2; TRBD1 matches at 8 bases. Trimming removed 4 bases from V and 6 bases from J; junction bases left unmatched: 17. The CDR3 length is 17 residues. Looked up from germline, CDR1 is SGHRS and CDR2 is YFSETQ. CDR3 sequence reads: CASSRDQGASLGDGYTF. In nucleotides, the CDR3 is TGCGCCAGCAGCCGAGACCAGGGGGCTTCTTTAGGTGATGGCTACACCTTC.

Details on this clone: The sample holds other DNA sequences that translate to the same CDR3. V gene TRBV18 combines with J gene TRBJ2-1, with unresolved D. V was cut by 6 bases and J by 0 bases, with 6 bases left in between. Germline V gene sequence: CDR1 KGHSH, CDR2 LQKENI. CDR3 length equals 13 residues. CDR3 coding DNA: TGTGCCAGCTCCTCCAGCTCCTACAATGAGCAGTTCTTC. Encoded protein: CASSSSSYNEQFF.

The chain uses TRBV29-1 and TRBJ1-4; D gene uncertain. Germline V gene data show CDR1 as SQVTM and CDR2 as ANQGSEA. The V gene lost 5 bases and the J gene lost 8 bases, with 15 bases spanning the gap. This CDR3 has 13 residues. The chain's CDR3 is CSVLVSGNEKLFF. In DNA, the CDR3 is TGCAGCGTTCTAGTGTCCGGGAACGAAAAACTGTTTTTT.

This clone turned up a few times. The chain joins TRBV3-1 (or the pseudogene TRBV3-2) to TRBJ1-4; D remains unclear. Germline V gives CDR1 LGHDT, CDR2 YNNKEL (reference sequence). The CDR3 runs 15 residues. The V end was cut by 3 bases, the J end by 8 bases, with 16 bases between. DNA of the CDR3: TGTGCCAGCAGCCAGGGCGATATCGTTGCGGAAAAACTGTTTTTT. Protein product: CASSQGDIVAEKLFF.

The chain has TRBV28 and TRBJ1-2, with a tentative D call TRBD1 (5 bases). This CDR3 is built from 15 residues. V lost 0 bases, J lost 4 bases, and 12 bases lay in between. CDR1 MDHEN and CDR2 SYDVKM come from the germline V gene. CDR3 sequence: CASSLWGRIGYGYTF. The CDR3 region has the DNA TGTGCCAGCAGTTTATGGGGGCGCATCGGCTATGGCTACACCTTC.

This chain connects TRBV14 to TRBJ2-1, with TRBD2 as a possible D gene (7 bases). Germline V lookup: CDR1 SGHDN, CDR2 FVKESK. V lost 3 bases and J 9 bases, leaving 24 bases between the germline ends. The CDR3 has 17 amino acids. The CDR3 region is CASSHLPGRGRAGEQFF. CDR3 nucleotide sequence: TGTGCCAGCAGCCATCTCCCGGGGCGGGGGCGCGCCGGTGAGCAGTTCTTC. The entire variable domain, with the rest obtained from reference TRBV14 and TRBJ2-1, is as follows: EAGVTQFPSHSVIEKGQTVTLRCDPISGHDNLYWYRRVMGKEIKFLLHFVKESKQDESGMPNNRFLAERTGGTYSTLKVQPAELEDSGVYFCASSHLPGRGRAGEQFFGPGTRLTVL.

CDR3: CASSSYRANSYEQYF. The DNA of the CDR3 is TGTGCCAGCAGCTCCTACAGGGCTAACTCCTACGAGCAGTACTTC. This chain uses TRBV7-9 with TRBJ2-7; D is possibly TRBD1 (6 bases). Trimming took 4 bases from V and 0 from J, leaving 13 bases between them. The CDR3 extends over 15 amino acids. Germline-derived CDR1 and CDR2 are SEHNR and FQNEAQ (reference sequence).

This rearrangement joins TRBV5-4 to TRBJ1-2; TRBD1 aligns across 7 bases. The V and J ends lost 0 bases and 8 bases, in that order; junction bases with no gene match: 4. The CDR3 is 13 residues long. Germline lookup yields CDR1 SGHNT and CDR2 YYREEE (reference sequence). CDR3 sequence: CASSLVGGWGYTF. CDR3 nucleotide sequence: TGTGCCAGCAGCTTGGTAGGGGGCTGGGGCTACACCTTC.

The chain recombines TRBV28 with TRBJ1-4; 7 bases align to TRBD1. Germline values: CDR1 MDHEN, CDR2 SYDVKM. The CDR3 consists of 15 residues. The ends lost 5 bases at V and 7 bases at J; junction bases unmatched: 10. CDR3 coding DNA: TGTGCCAGCAGTGGATCCGGGACAGCGAGTGAAAAACTGTTTTTT. Amino acids: CASSGSGTASEKLFF.